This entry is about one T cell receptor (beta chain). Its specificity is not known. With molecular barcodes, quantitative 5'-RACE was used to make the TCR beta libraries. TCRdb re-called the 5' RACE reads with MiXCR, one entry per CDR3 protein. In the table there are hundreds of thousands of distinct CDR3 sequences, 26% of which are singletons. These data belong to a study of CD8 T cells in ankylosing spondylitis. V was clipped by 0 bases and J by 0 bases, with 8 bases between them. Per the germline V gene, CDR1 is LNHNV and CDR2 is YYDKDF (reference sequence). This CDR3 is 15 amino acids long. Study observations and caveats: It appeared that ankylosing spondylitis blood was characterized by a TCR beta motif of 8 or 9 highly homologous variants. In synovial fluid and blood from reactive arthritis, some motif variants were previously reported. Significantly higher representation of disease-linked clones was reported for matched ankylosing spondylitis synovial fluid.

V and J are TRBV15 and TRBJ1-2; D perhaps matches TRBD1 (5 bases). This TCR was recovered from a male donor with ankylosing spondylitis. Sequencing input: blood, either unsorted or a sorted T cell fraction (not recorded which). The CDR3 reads CATSRDKGANYGYTF. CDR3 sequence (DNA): TGTGCCACCAGCAGAGATAAAGGGGCTAACTATGGCTACACCTTC.